These 22 T cell receptor beta chains originate from one sample sequenced in a study of radiotherapy plus CTLA-4 blockade in lung cancer. Method: immunoSEQ multiplex PCR; TCRdb's copy keeps in-frame clones and lacks some. The sample gives around 49,000 clones, about 85% of which show up once; 25% to 35% is in the top ten. This material consisted of peripheral blood, taken from a patient treated with radiotherapy plus ipilimumab. Source of these receptors: a human donor with non-small cell lung cancer whose response to radiotherapy plus ipilimumab could not be evaluated.

V gene TRBV5-6 combines with J gene TRBJ2-7, with 9 bases identical to TRBD2. V dropped 3 bases and J dropped 3; count of bases not matched to a gene: 4. Germline-derived CDR1 and CDR2 are SGHDT and YYEEEE. The CDR3 totals 14 residues. For the CDR3, the DNA is TGTGCCAGCAGCTACGGGACTAGCAGCTACGAGCAGTACTTC. It encodes CASSYGTSSYEQYF.

The chain uses TRBV21-1 and TRBJ2-3; the D call of TRBD2 is as the table states it, not checked on the DNA. TRBV21-1 is a pseudogene segment. CDR3 length equals 18 residues. As DNA, the CDR3 is TGTGCCAGAAGCAAAGCGGCTAGCGGGAGCGCTAGCACAGATACGCAGTATTTT. It translates to CARSKAASGSASTDTQYF.

The chain recombines TRBV30 with TRBJ1-1; D might be TRBD1 (6 bases). The V and J ends lost 0 bases and 5 bases respectively, with 13 bases between them. Germline CDR1 GTSNPN, CDR2 SVGIG (reference sequence). The CDR3 length is 14 residues. The CDR3, as DNA: TGTGCCTGGAGTGTACAGGGAACGGGAACTGAAGCTTTCTTT. Its translation: CAWSVQGTGTEAFF.

The genes are TRBV19 and TRBJ1-1; 9 positions match TRBD1. With V trimmed by 9 bases and J by 2 bases, 10 bases remained unmatched. The CDR3 extends over 15 amino acids. CDR1 and CDR2 from the germline V gene are LNHDA and SQIVND (reference sequence). The CDR3 DNA follows: TGTGCCAGCGGGGACAGGGCCGCTGCCAACACTGAAGCTTTCTTT. It translates to CASGDRAAANTEAFF.

V gene TRBV2 combines with J gene TRBJ1-1; no clear D. Looked up from germline, CDR1 is SNHLY and CDR2 is FYNNEI. The CDR3 is made up of 14 amino acids. V was shortened by 6 bases and J by 4 bases, with 15 bases between the two germline ends. The CDR3 sequence is CASRPPTPGTEAFF. The CDR3 region has the DNA TGTGCCAGCAGACCCCCCACACCGGGCACTGAAGCTTTCTTT.

The chain uses TRBV7-9 and TRBJ2-2; 8 bases line up with TRBD1. Germline CDR1 is SEHNR and CDR2 is FQNEAQ (reference sequence). J lost 5 bases, V lost 5 bases, and 1 base had no gene match. The CDR3 covers 13 residues. The CDR3 reads CASSRQGTGELFF. The CDR3 region has the DNA TGTGCCAGCAGCCGACAGGGGACCGGGGAGCTGTTTTTT.

This sequence joins TRBV5-1 and TRBJ1-1, with D possibly being TRBD1 (5 bases). Germline CDR1 SGHRS, CDR2 YFSETQ. Trimming left V 3 bases short and J 7 bases short, with 16 bases between. This CDR3 spans 14 amino acids. CDR3 nucleotide sequence: TGCGCCAGCAGCTACCAGGGTGGGTCGGATGAAGCTTTCTTT. Translated: CASSYQGGSDEAFF.

This clone was found once. The rearrangement uses TRBV5-1 and TRBJ1-3; D not resolved. The germline CDR1 and CDR2 sequences are SGHRS and YFSETQ. This CDR3 region has 14 residues. V was pared by 2 bases and J by 2 bases, with 8 bases between. The CDR3 nucleotides are TGCGCCAGCAGCTTAGCTGGTACTGGAAACACCATATATTTT. It translates to CASSLAGTGNTIYF. The complete variable domain, with remaining parts taken from reference TRBV5-1 and TRBJ1-3, reads KAGVTQTPRYLIKTRGQQVTLSCSPISGHRSVSWYQQTPGQGLQFLFEYFSETQRNKGNFPGRFSGRQFSNSRSEMNVSTLELGDSALYLCASSLAGTGNTIYFGEGSWLTVV.

The chain recombines TRBV11-2 with TRBJ2-5, with unresolved D. This CDR3 is built from 14 residues. Germline V gives CDR1 SGHAT, CDR2 FQNNGV. V gave up 3 bases and J gave up 5 bases, with 13 bases separating them. The CDR3 spells CASSFGSGEETQYF. CDR3 DNA: TGTGCCAGCAGCTTTGGTTCGGGTGAGGAGACCCAGTACTTC.

This chain links TRBV4-2 with TRBJ2-1, with a possible D match to TRBD1 (7 bases). Germline V CDR1 and CDR2: LGHNA, YNFKEQ. The CDR3 is 15 amino acids. V shed 3 bases and J shed 3 bases, with 12 bases lying between them. The CDR3 nucleotides read TGTGCCAGCAGCCACGGCAGGGGGGACTACAATGAGCAGTTCTTC. Protein: CASSHGRGDYNEQFF.

The chain joins TRBV5-8 to TRBJ1-5, with 7 bases identical to TRBD1. The J segment lost 2 bases and the V segment lost 3 bases, leaving 5 bases of the junction unmatched. Germline V gives CDR1 SGHTS, CDR2 YDEGEE. This CDR3 contains 15 residues. DNA of the CDR3: TGTGCCAGCAGCTACGGACAGGTCGGCAATCAGCCCCAGCATTTT. It specifies CASSYGQVGNQPQHF.

The chain couples TRBV5-5 to TRBJ1-2, with 8 bases matching TRBD1. From germline, CDR1 is SGHKS and CDR2 YYEKEE (reference sequence). J was trimmed by 6 bases and V by 4 bases; bases with no gene match: 8. The CDR3 has 14 amino acids. CDR3 residues: CASSITPDRDGYTF. The CDR3, as DNA: TGTGCCAGCAGCATCACCCCGGACAGGGATGGCTACACCTTC.

The chain has TRBV10-3 and TRBJ2-3; 9 positions agree with TRBD1. V lost 3 bases, J lost 4 bases, and 5 bases stayed unmatched. The CDR3 spans 15 residues. Germline V gene sequence: CDR1 ENHRY, CDR2 SYGVKD. The CDR3 here is CAISDPYRGPDTQYF. For the CDR3, the DNA is TGTGCCATCAGTGACCCCTACAGGGGGCCAGATACGCAGTATTTT.

The rearrangement joins TRBV7-2 to TRBJ1-3, with D hard to call. The germline V and J ends were trimmed by 1 base and 4 bases, with 5 bases remaining between them. This CDR3 is 13 amino acids long. The germline V gene encodes CDR1 SGHTA and CDR2 FQGNSA. For the CDR3, the DNA is TGTGCCAGCAGCTTAGGGCTGGGAAACACCATATATTTT. Protein sequence: CASSLGLGNTIYF. Full variable domain (outside the CDR3, taken from reference TRBV7-2 and TRBJ1-3): GAGVSQSPSNKVTEKGKDVELRCDPISGHTALYWYRQSLGQGLEFLIYFQGNSAPDKSGLPSDRFSAERTGGSVSTLTIQRTQQEDSAVYLCASSLGLGNTIYFGEGSWLTVV.

This clone was seen a single time. This chain links TRBV7-2 with TRBJ1-6; tentatively, D is TRBD1 (6 bases). The CDR3 contains 14 residues. CDR1 is SGHTA, CDR2 FQGNSA, per germline. V was trimmed by 5 bases and J by 3 bases, leaving 8 bases between them. The CDR3 DNA follows: TGTGCCAGCAGCCTCAGGGGCTATAATTCACCCCTCCACTTT. This gives the protein CASSLRGYNSPLHF.

This clone occurred once. This rearrangement joins TRBV7-9 to TRBJ1-2; D not certain. Germline CDR1 and CDR2: SEHNR and FQNEAQ (reference sequence). V was shortened by 1 base and J by 2 bases, with 11 bases between the two germline ends. This CDR3 is built from 15 residues. CDR3 DNA sequence: TGTGCCAGCAGCTTAGAAAATCAGAAGAACTATGGCTACACCTTC. It is translated as CASSLENQKNYGYTF.

This clone was found a few times. The V gene is TRBV7-9, the J gene TRBJ2-1, with 9 nucleotides matching TRBD1. The CDR3 is 16 amino acids. Germline V gene data show CDR1 as SEHNR and CDR2 as FQNEAQ (reference sequence). Trimming at V came to 4 bases and at J to 3 bases, leaving 7 bases not matched to a gene. The CDR3 spells CASSSLGQGNYNEQFF. Here the CDR3 DNA reads TGTGCCAGCAGCTCACTGGGACAGGGAAACTACAATGAGCAGTTCTTC.

The rearrangement uses TRBV7-3 and TRBJ2-3; D perhaps matches TRBD2 (5 bases). Trimming left V 5 bases short and J 3 bases short, with 18 bases between. Germline lookup yields CDR1 SGHTA and CDR2 FQGTGA. The CDR3 has 16 residues. The CDR3 coding sequence is TGTGCCAGCAGCCCCGGGGTCGACACGAGGACAGATACGCAGTATTTT. As protein: CASSPGVDTRTDTQYF.

In nucleotides, the CDR3 is TGCGCCAGCAGCTTGGAACAGGACACTGAAGCTTTCTTT. It translates to CASSLEQDTEAFF. The V and J genes are TRBV5-1 and TRBJ1-1; a possible D gene is TRBD1 (5 bases). Trimming removed 0 bases from V and 3 bases from J, with 6 bases in between. The germline V gene encodes CDR1 SGHRS and CDR2 YFSETQ. This CDR3 has 13 residues.

The rearrangement joins TRBV7-9 to TRBJ2-7, with TRBD1 matching over 9 bases. V shed 2 bases, J shed 6 bases, and the junction held 2 bases outside the gene matches. Germline CDR1 is SEHNR and CDR2 is FQNEAQ (reference sequence). CDR3 length equals 13 residues. For the CDR3, the DNA is TGTGCCAGCAGCTTAACGGACAGGGGCGAGCAGTACTTC. Amino acids: CASSLTDRGEQYF.

The chain combines TRBV7-9 with TRBJ2-4, with D maybe TRBD1 (6 bases). CDR1 SEHNR and CDR2 FQNEAQ come from the germline V gene (reference sequence). The CDR3 runs 17 residues. The V gene lost 4 bases and the J gene lost 2 bases, with 18 bases spanning the gap. CDR3: CASSSLGAGDSKNIQYF. CDR3 sequence (DNA): TGTGCCAGCAGCTCCTTAGGGGCAGGGGATTCCAAAAACATTCAGTACTTC. Filled out from reference TRBV7-9 and TRBJ2-4, the complete variable domain reads DTGVSQNPRHKITKRGQNVTFRCDPISEHNRLYWYRQTLGQGPEFLTYFQNEAQLEKSRLLSDRFSAERPKGSFSTLEIQRTEQGDSAMYLCASSSLGAGDSKNIQYFGAGTRLSVL.

The rearrangement joins TRBV5-1 to TRBJ1-2, with a weak D call TRBD1 (6 bases). This CDR3 has 16 amino acids. Germline V lookup: CDR1 SGHRS, CDR2 YFSETQ. Trimming cost V 2 bases and J 2 bases, with 16 bases left between them. CDR3 in amino acids: CASSFGIGRGNYGYTF. Written as DNA, the CDR3 is TGCGCCAGCAGCTTCGGCATCGGGAGGGGGAACTATGGCTACACCTTC.